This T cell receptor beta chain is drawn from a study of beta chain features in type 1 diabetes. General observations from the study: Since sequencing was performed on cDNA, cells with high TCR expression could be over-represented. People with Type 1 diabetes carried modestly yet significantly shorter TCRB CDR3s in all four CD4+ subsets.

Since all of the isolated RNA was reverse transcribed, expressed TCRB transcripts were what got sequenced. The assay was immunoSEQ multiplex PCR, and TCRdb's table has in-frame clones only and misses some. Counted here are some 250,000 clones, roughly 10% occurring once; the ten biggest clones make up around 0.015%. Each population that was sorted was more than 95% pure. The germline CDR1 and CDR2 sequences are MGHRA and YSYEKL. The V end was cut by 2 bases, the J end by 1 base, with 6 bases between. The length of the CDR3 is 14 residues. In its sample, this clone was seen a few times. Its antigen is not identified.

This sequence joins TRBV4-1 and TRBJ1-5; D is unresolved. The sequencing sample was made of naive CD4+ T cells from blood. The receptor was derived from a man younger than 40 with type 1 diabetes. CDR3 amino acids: CASSQLTSNQPQHF. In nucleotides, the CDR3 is TGCGCCAGCAGCCAATTGACAAGCAATCAGCCCCAGCATTTT.